These 10 T cell receptor beta chains were sequenced from one sample in a study of OX40 agonist ivuxolimab in advanced cancers. Profiled with immunoSEQ multiplex PCR; TCRdb holds only in-frame clones, not every one. The data contain about 15,000 clones, 80% to 95% of them singletons. The sample was CD4+ or CD8+ T cells sorted from blood, taken in a trial of the OX40 agonist ivuxolimab. The receptors come from an adult with an advanced solid tumor such as melanoma, head and neck, liver or kidney cancer.

DNA of the CDR3: TGTGCCAGTAGTAGGGGTACTGAAGCTTTCTTT. Its protein is CASSRGTEAFF. J is TRBJ1-1 and V is TRBV19; D remains ambiguous. This CDR3 has 11 residues. V shed 4 bases and J shed 5 bases, with 5 bases lying between them. CDR1 and CDR2 from the germline V gene are LNHDA and SQIVND (reference sequence).

This chain uses TRBV7-6 with TRBJ1-4, with 8 bases fitting TRBD1. The germline CDR1 and CDR2 sequences are SGHVS and FNYEAQ. Trimming at V came to 3 bases and at J to 8 bases, leaving 11 bases not matched to a gene. The CDR3 is made up of 16 amino acids. CDR3 nucleotides: TGTGCCAGCAGCTTGGTGACAGGGGCTGGGTACGAAAAACTGTTTTTT. This encodes CASSLVTGAGYEKLFF.

This sequence joins TRBV5-1 and TRBJ1-2; D not certain. Germline CDR1 is SGHRS and CDR2 is YFSETQ. The length of the CDR3 is 15 residues. Deletions cut 1 base from V and 0 bases from J, with 10 bases between. The CDR3, as DNA: TGCGCCAGCAGCTTGATCGCAGGACCTAACTATGGCTACACCTTC. This gives the protein CASSLIAGPNYGYTF.

The J gene is TRBJ2-1, the V gene TRBV6-9; 9 bases map to TRBD2. Losses at the gene ends were 6 bases for V and 3 bases for J; bases not matched to a gene: 6. Per the germline V gene, CDR1 is MNHGY and CDR2 is SVAAGI. The CDR3 sequence is 15 residues long. The CDR3 DNA reads TGTGCCAGCAGATTCCTAGCGGGATACTACAATGAGCAGTTCTTC. Encoded protein: CASRFLAGYYNEQFF.

This clone was found once. V usage is TRBV7-2 and J usage is TRBJ1-1; D uncertain. This CDR3 spans 16 amino acids. Germline loops: CDR1 SGHTA, CDR2 FQGNSA. V was clipped by 2 bases and J by 1 base, with 14 bases between them. CDR3 DNA sequence: TGTGCCAGCAGCTTATGGCCCAGGAAATCGAACACTGAAGCTTTCTTT. As protein: CASSLWPRKSNTEAFF.

Turning to this clone: One end of the junction is discordant with germline, which a read error may explain. The chain joins TRBV5-3 to TRBJ2-1, with a tentative D call TRBD2 (6 bases). TRBV5-3 is classed as an ORF, of uncertain function. This CDR3 has 13 residues. CDR3 DNA sequence: TGTGCCAGCAGCTTGGACTACCTCAATGAGCAGTTCTTC. It encodes CASSLDYLNEQFF.

This sequence joins TRBV7-8 and TRBJ2-1; 10 bases agree with TRBD2. The ends lost 1 base at V and 4 bases at J; junction bases unmatched: 13. From germline, CDR1 is SGHVS and CDR2 FQNEAQ. CDR3 length equals 19 residues. DNA of the CDR3: TGTGCCAGCAGCTTAGGCGTTCGGACTAGCGGACCAGGATACAATGAGCAGTTCTTC. Translated, it gives CASSLGVRTSGPGYNEQFF.

The rearrangement joins TRBV6-1 to TRBJ2-7, with 7 bases aligning to TRBD1. The CDR3 has 15 residues. Germline V gene lookup returns CDR1 MNHNS and CDR2 SASEGT. J lost 3 bases, V lost 7 bases, and 12 bases had no gene match. CDR3 protein: CASKIGQVDLYEQYF. CDR3 nucleotide sequence: TGTGCCAGCAAGATAGGACAGGTCGACCTCTACGAGCAGTACTTC.

The chain uses TRBV4-1 and TRBJ2-2; TRBD1 aligns across 9 bases. There are 16 residues in the CDR3. Looked up from germline, CDR1 is MGHRA and CDR2 is YSYEKL. The V segment lost 6 bases and the J segment 5 bases; nucleotides outside the gene matches: 10. DNA for the CDR3: TGCGCCAGCAGTCCTTGGACAGGGGAAGGGACCGGGGAGCTGTTTTTT. This encodes CASSPWTGEGTGELFF.

With respect to this clone: An end of the junction does not agree with germline; a read error may underlie this. The chain employs TRBV5-5 and TRBJ2-7; D might be TRBD1 or TRBD2, each matching 6 bases. Germline-derived CDR1 and CDR2 are SGHKS and YYEKEE (reference sequence). CDR3 length equals 16 residues. CDR3 amino acids: CASSPWGADIPYEQYF. The CDR3 nucleotides are TGCGCCAGCAGTCCCTGGGGGGCAGATATACCCTACGAGCAGTACTTC.